The 26 T cell receptor beta chains presented below share a single source sample, sequenced in a study of shared clonotypes between healthy human individuals. TCRdb's table, derived via immunoSEQ multiplex PCR, lists solely in-frame clones and lacks some. The table records approximately 500,000 clones, over 75% of them present only once. Input material: PBMCs. These receptors were obtained from a middle-aged woman in good health. Some clones in this sample may be carry-over from other donors' samples.

The J gene is TRBJ1-5, the V gene TRBV19, with TRBD1 matching over 8 bases. The trim removed 4 bases at V and 1 base at J, leaving 9 bases unmatched. Germline CDR1 and CDR2: LNHDA and SQIVND (reference sequence). This CDR3 contains 17 residues. The CDR3 region has the DNA TGTGCCAGTAGTACGCCCCGGGACAGGCCCAGCAATCAGCCCCAGCATTTT. Translated: CASSTPRDRPSNQPQHF.

The V gene is TRBV27, the J gene TRBJ2-3, with 7 bases fitting TRBD1. V trimming: 3 bases; J trimming: 2 bases; junction bases outside the gene matches: 5. CDR3 size: 15 residues. Germline-derived CDR1 and CDR2 are MNHEY and SMNVEV (reference sequence). The CDR3: CASSFWDRFTDTQYF. CDR3 nucleotide sequence: TGTGCCAGCAGTTTTTGGGACAGATTCACAGATACGCAGTATTTT.

The chain couples TRBV18 to TRBJ2-3, with 12 bases lining up with TRBD1. The germline CDR1 and CDR2 sequences are KGHSH and LQKENI. J gave up 8 bases and V 3 bases, and 6 bases lay outside the gene matches. The CDR3 is 15 residues long. The CDR3 sequence: CASSPGQGAISTQYF. CDR3 coding DNA: TGTGCCAGCTCACCGGGACAGGGGGCTATTTCTACGCAGTATTTT.

This chain joins TRBV30 and TRBJ2-1; 8 bases agree with TRBD1. With 3 bases clipped from V and 15 bases from J, the junction kept 7 bases outside the gene matches. The CDR3 is 11 residues long. Germline lookup yields CDR1 GTSNPN and CDR2 SVGIG (reference sequence). CDR3 sequence reads: CAWRTGDPSFF. In nucleotides, the CDR3 is TGTGCCTGGAGGACAGGGGACCCATCGTTCTTC.

The chain joins TRBV21-1 to TRBJ2-7; the DNA was not used to check the table's D call, TRBD1. TRBV21-1 is a documented pseudogene. CDR3 size: 15 residues. This chain's CDR3 is CASSNGQGASWEQYF. The CDR3 DNA sequence: TGTGCCAGCAGCAACGGGCAGGGGGCTTCTTGGGAGCAGTACTTC.

The chain links TRBV7-3 to TRBJ2-3, with TRBD2 matching over 7 bases. V was pared by 1 base and J by 5 bases, with 12 bases of the junction left unmatched. Germline V gene data show CDR1 as SGHTA and CDR2 as FQGTGA. The length of the CDR3 is 17 residues. CDR3 bases: TGTGCCAGCAGCTTAAATCCAGCGGGATCTGGTGTAGATACGCAGTATTTT. This gives the protein CASSLNPAGSGVDTQYF.

CDR3 sequence reads: CASSLGGRADEQFF. DNA for the CDR3: TGTGCCAGCAGTCTCGGCGGGAGGGCGGATGAGCAGTTCTTC. J is TRBJ2-1 and V is TRBV13, with 9 bases lining up with TRBD2. The CDR3 covers 14 residues. Germline V CDR1 and CDR2: PRHDT, FYEKMQ (reference sequence). V lost 6 bases to trimming and J lost 8 bases; unmatched junction nucleotides: 8.

The rearrangement links TRBV18 to TRBJ1-6; 8 positions agree with TRBD1. There are 13 residues in the CDR3. Trimming took 6 bases from V and 5 from J; bases not matched to a gene: 0. CDR1 is KGHSH, CDR2 LQKENI, per germline. The CDR3 is CASSGQDNSPLHF. The CDR3 DNA reads TGTGCCAGCTCGGGACAGGATAATTCACCCCTCCACTTT.

The rearrangement uses TRBV28 and TRBJ2-1; D might be TRBD1 or TRBD2, each matching 11 bases. The CDR3 length is 20 residues. Germline assignment: CDR1 MDHEN and CDR2 SYDVKM. V was cut by 10 bases and J by 7 bases, with 38 bases left in between. CDR3 nucleotides: TGTGCCACCTCCTCAGTAAGGGACAGGGGGACTAGCGGACAGGGGAATGAGCAGTTCTTC. Translation gives CATSSVRDRGTSGQGNEQFF. The full variable domain, rest sourced from reference TRBV28 and TRBJ2-1, is DVKVTQSSRYLVKRTGEKVFLECVQDMDHENMFWYRQDPGLGLRLIYFSYDVKMKEKGDIPEGYSVSREKKERFSLILESASTNQTSMYLCATSSVRDRGTSGQGNEQFFGPGTRLTVL.

The CDR3 is CASSQDSSPVNEQFF. CDR3 in DNA: TGCGCCAGCAGCCAAGACAGTAGCCCTGTTAATGAGCAGTTCTTC. V is TRBV4-3 and J is TRBJ2-1; D ambiguous. V lost 0 bases to trimming and J lost 7 bases, with 13 bases between them. The length of the CDR3 is 15 residues. Looked up from germline, CDR1 is LGHNA and CDR2 is YSLEER.

Points on this clone: The sample has other DNA sequences that encode this CDR3 too. This chain's CDR3 is CASSLPGNYGYTF. CDR3 coding DNA: TGTGCCAGCAGCTTACCAGGGAACTATGGCTACACCTTC. The chain has TRBV7-3 and TRBJ1-2, with D maybe TRBD1 (5 bases). Deletions cut 2 bases from V and 2 bases from J, with 6 bases between. This CDR3 comprises 13 residues. The germline CDR1 and CDR2 sequences are SGHTA and FQGTGA. Combining the CDR3 with reference TRBV7-3 and TRBJ1-2 gives the whole variable domain GAGVSQTPSNKVTEKGKYVELRCDPISGHTALYWYRQSLGQGPEFLIYFQGTGAADDSGLPNDRFFAVRPEGSVSTLKIQRTERGDSAVYLCASSLPGNYGYTFGSGTRLTVV.

The CDR3 sequence is CASSPPGRSHEQYF. The CDR3 DNA follows: TGTGCCAGCTCACCACCTGGGCGATCTCACGAGCAGTACTTC. The V call is TRBV18, the J call TRBJ2-7; the D is unclear. The germline V gene encodes CDR1 KGHSH and CDR2 LQKENI. The CDR3 has 14 amino acids. Deletions cut 0 bases from V and 5 bases from J, with 11 bases between.

With regard to this clone: The CDR3 end shows no conserved phenylalanine or tryptophan, and so a read error is likely. The limits of the CDR3 on the DNA are not certain, so only TCRdb's listed CDR3 is given. The rearrangement links TRBV6-5 to TRBJ2-7; the table gives TRBD1 as D, unverified against the DNA. The CDR3 is 11 amino acids in total, end residues counted. Germline loops: CDR1 MNHEY, CDR2 SVGAGI. The CDR3 here is CASSEGTGHGL.

This chain joins TRBV27 and TRBJ1-2; D gene unclear. In germline, CDR1 is MNHEY, CDR2 SMNVEV (reference sequence). The CDR3 loop spans 15 amino acids. Trimming pared 0 bases from V and 2 bases from J, leaving 10 bases between. CDR3 in DNA: TGTGCCAGCAGTTTATCCCCCTCGGCCAACTATGGCTACACCTTC. This sequence encodes CASSLSPSANYGYTF.

The chain links TRBV7-3 to TRBJ1-1, with D unresolved. The V gene's germline CDR1 is SGHTA and CDR2 FQGTGA. CDR3 length: 12 amino acids. V was pared by 5 bases and J by 8 bases, with 12 bases between. The CDR3 DNA reads as TGTGCCAGCAGCCCCGGCCTTGGGGAAGCTTTCTTT. Protein sequence: CASSPGLGEAFF.

This clone came up once. The chain couples TRBV10-3 to TRBJ1-1; D is uncertain. V gave up 2 bases and J gave up 0 bases, with 7 bases separating them. This CDR3 contains 14 residues. Germline V gene data show CDR1 as ENHRY and CDR2 as SYGVKD. CDR3 sequence reads: CAISEPTLNTEAFF. CDR3 sequence (DNA): TGTGCCATCAGTGAGCCTACTCTGAACACTGAAGCTTTCTTT.

The chain joins TRBV19 to TRBJ2-1; no definite D call. Germline V gene lookup returns CDR1 LNHDA and CDR2 SQIVND (reference sequence). The V end was cut by 4 bases, the J end by 6 bases, with 10 bases between. The CDR3 has 13 residues. DNA for the CDR3: TGTGCCAGTAGTAGGCTAGATGGCAATGAGCAGTTCTTC. Protein product: CASSRLDGNEQFF. Together with reference TRBV19 and TRBJ2-1, the CDR3 gives the full variable domain: DGGITQSPKYLFRKEGQNVTLSCEQNLNHDAMYWYRQDPGQGLRLIYYSQIVNDFQKGDIAEGYSVSREKKESFPLTVTSAQKNPTAFYLCASSRLDGNEQFFGPGTRLTVL.

The V call is TRBV6-5, the J call TRBJ2-1; TRBD2 agrees at 7 bases. V lost 5 bases and J lost 9; bases outside the gene matches: 10. The CDR3 is 14 residues long. Germline-derived CDR1 and CDR2 are MNHEY and SVGAGI. Here the CDR3 reads CASSTTTSGGEQFF. CDR3 in DNA: TGTGCCAGCAGTACCACTACATCGGGGGGTGAGCAGTTCTTC.

The chain recombines TRBV6-6 with TRBJ2-1; no definite D call. The CDR3 has 14 residues. The V and J ends lost 0 bases and 6 bases respectively, with 9 bases between them. Germline CDR1 is MNHNY and CDR2 is SVGAGI (reference sequence). As DNA, the CDR3 is TGTGCCAGCAGTTACTCGAAAGTGGCCAATGAGCAGTTCTTC. Protein product: CASSYSKVANEQFF.

In DNA form, the CDR3 reads TGTGCCAGCAATAGGGCGGGAGTAAACATTCAGTACTTC. The encoded protein is CASNRAGVNIQYF. The genes are TRBV6-5 and TRBJ2-4; TRBD2 agrees at 7 bases. J was trimmed by 6 bases and V by 7 bases; bases with no gene match: 6. The CDR3 has 13 residues. Per germline, CDR1 MNHEY and CDR2 SVGAGI.

Turning to this clone: Other DNA sequences from this sample encode an identical CDR3 as well. The J gene is TRBJ1-5, the V gene TRBV30; 11 positions match TRBD1. The CDR3 loop spans 14 amino acids. Germline values: CDR1 GTSNPN, CDR2 SVGIG (reference sequence). Losses at the gene ends were 2 bases for V and 7 bases for J; bases not matched to a gene: 4. For the CDR3, the DNA is TGTGCCTGGAGTCGGGACAGGGGGGACCAGCCCCAGCATTTT. This translates into CAWSRDRGDQPQHF.

Only one count was recorded for this clone. The gene calls are TRBV11-2 and TRBJ2-3; D could derive from TRBD1 or TRBD2 (5 bases each). The CDR3 has 14 amino acids. Trimming stripped 5 bases from V and 6 bases from J, with 15 bases between. CDR1 and CDR2 (germline): SGHAT, FQNNGV. The CDR3 region has the DNA TGTGCCAGCAGCCCCTCGGGACCCGGGGATACGCAGTATTTT. It translates to CASSPSGPGDTQYF.

A word on this clone: Additional DNA sequences in this sample encode the identical CDR3. The genes are TRBV28 and TRBJ1-2; D unclear. V was cut by 8 bases and J by 0 bases, with 7 bases left in between. Germline V gene lookup returns CDR1 MDHEN and CDR2 SYDVKM. The CDR3 covers 12 residues. The CDR3 sequence: CASSLTNYGYTF. The CDR3 DNA reads as TGTGCCAGCTCACTGACTAACTATGGCTACACCTTC.

The chain uses TRBV18 and TRBJ1-5; no clear D gene. Trimming removed 3 bases at V and 7 bases at J, with 13 bases between. The CDR3 is made up of 14 amino acids. The germline gives CDR1 KGHSH, CDR2 LQKENI. CDR3 sequence: CASSPTAEVQPQHF. The CDR3 nucleotides are TGTGCCAGCTCACCGACCGCCGAGGTCCAGCCCCAGCATTTT.

The gene calls are TRBV19 and TRBJ2-4; D could derive from TRBD1 or TRBD2 (5 bases each). With 5 bases removed from V and 5 bases from J, the gap between germline ends came to 10 bases. In germline, CDR1 is LNHDA, CDR2 SQIVND (reference sequence). This CDR3 contains 13 residues. In nucleotides, the CDR3 is TGTGCCAGTAGTTTTCAGGGACAAAACATTCAGTACTTC. Amino acids: CASSFQGQNIQYF.

The V and J genes are TRBV5-4 and TRBJ2-5; 11 bases agree with TRBD2. The germline CDR1 and CDR2 sequences are SGHNT and YYREEE (reference sequence). The CDR3 loop spans 16 amino acids. With V trimmed by 0 bases and J by 1 base, 2 bases remained unmatched. The CDR3 DNA follows: TGTGCCAGCAGCTTGGGACTAGCGGGGTTCCAAGAGACCCAGTACTTC. Translated, it gives CASSLGLAGFQETQYF.